This record concerns one TCR beta chain sequence. This clone was seen once. It lacks a known antigen. The sample holds no much larger clone one base away, and base qualities are not on file. The data were obtained in a study of blood T cell repertoires in COVID-19 (dated by TCRdb to about 2020). Turning to the overall study: Samples covering the acute and convalescent phases of COVID-19 were provided by collaborators in the United States, Italy and Spain. The dataset comprised deeply sampled blood TCRbeta repertoires from subjects exposed to, actively infected with, or recovered from COVID-19. The prospective study material was composed of cDNA or gDNA derived from T cells, B-cell-depleted T cells, or PBMCs. Nearly every sample came with metadata listing a de-identified subject ID, COVID-19 status, age in years and sex. HLA class I and class II types, where available, came from metadata supplied by the sample provider rather than from assay-based typing. Samples came from the ongoing ImmuneRACE study (first 160 participants) plus 1,254 subjects from 6 global collaborators. The repertoires were released in a freely available public database meant as a resource for research on the immune response to SARS-CoV-2. Broad study findings and their caveats: Clinical and demographic metadata were provided uncurated, with the amount varying by source and participant.

TCRbeta CDR3 regions were amplified from genomic DNA using the immunoSEQ Assay, a bias-controlled multiplex PCR. On the study's bioinformatics: The number of nucleated cells in each sample was estimated from the amplification of reference gene primers within the assay. To quantify the absolute abundance of each unique TCRbeta CDR3 rearrangement, sequence reads were collapsed and filtered. For each sample, productive Simpson clonality was calculated as the square root of Simpson's diversity index over productive rearrangements. TCRdb obtained this table from immuneACCESS and retained in-frame rearrangements with V and J assigned. These tables miss some clones; where compared with another copy, unresolved V genes account for less than half of the shortfall, and the remainder is unexplained. That table is the source of V, J and clone size, and D and trimming were worked out from the DNA. For this sample the table gives about 75,000 clones, of which 85% to 90% were detected only once. The ten largest make up 2.5% to 3% of the sample.

Whole blood was collected in K2EDTA tubes by collaborating institutions according to the institutions' own protocols. For TCRbeta analysis, collaborators shipped samples as frozen whole blood, isolated PBMCs, or DNA extracted from either of those sample types. The source of this sequence is a human donor in a cohort sampled during active COVID-19. Sequenced input: peripheral blood.

The DNA sequence reads TGTGCCATCAGTGAGGAGGGCGGGAGGGTGTACGAGCAGTACTTC. It translates as CAISEEGGRVYEQYF. The V and J segments used are TRBV10-3 and TRBJ2-7, and 9 bases in between align with TRBD2. The CDR3 numbers 15 residues from cysteine through phenylalanine. Only the CDR3 region is kept as DNA, spanning 45 bases read in frame from base 1. CDR1 and CDR2, looked up from the germline V gene, are ENHRY and SYGVKD. V loses 2 bases at its end and J loses 4 bases; junction bases beyond the gene matches: 6.